This TCR beta chain was recorded in a study of human T cells and chemical hapten exposure. Germline CDR1 and CDR2: SGDLS and YYNGEE. V dropped 4 bases and J dropped 1; count of bases not matched to a gene: 5. This CDR3 has 15 amino acids. Study-level results: Expanded TCRs clustered into significantly more large CDR3 similarity groups than controls, the analysis revealed.

This clonotype appeared a few times. The antigen remains unidentified. The sample's time point: pre-sensitization, week 0. Regarding treatment: therapeutic diphenylcyclopropenone sensitization with weekly scalp DPC. From the RACE reads, TCRdb called clonotypes with MiXCR, one entry per CDR3 protein. This sample has about 89,000 distinct CDR3 sequences, with 9.5% to 14% found just once. The rearrangement links TRBV9 to TRBJ1-1; 9 nucleotides align to TRBD1. This clonotype was obtained from a woman aged 60-70 years with alopecia areata. Some clones in this sample may be carry-over from other donors' samples. The sample consisted of whole blood, taken in connection with sensitization to the hapten diphenylcyclopropenone (DPC). CDR3 nucleotide sequence: TGTGCCAGCAGCCCGGGACAGGGAGGGAACACTGAAGCTTTCTTT. Protein: CASSPGQGGNTEAFF.